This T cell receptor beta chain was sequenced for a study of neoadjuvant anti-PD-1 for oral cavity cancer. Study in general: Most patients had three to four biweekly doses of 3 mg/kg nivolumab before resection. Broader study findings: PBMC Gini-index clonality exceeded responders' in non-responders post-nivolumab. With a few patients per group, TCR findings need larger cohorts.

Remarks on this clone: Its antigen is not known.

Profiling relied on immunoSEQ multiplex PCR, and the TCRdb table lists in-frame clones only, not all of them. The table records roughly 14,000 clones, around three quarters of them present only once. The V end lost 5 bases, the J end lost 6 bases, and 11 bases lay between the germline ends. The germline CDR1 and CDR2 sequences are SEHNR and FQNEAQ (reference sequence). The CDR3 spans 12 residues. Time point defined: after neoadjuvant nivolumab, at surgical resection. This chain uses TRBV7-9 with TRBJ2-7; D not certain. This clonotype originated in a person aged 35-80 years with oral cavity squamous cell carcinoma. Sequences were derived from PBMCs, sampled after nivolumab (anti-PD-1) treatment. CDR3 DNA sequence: TGTGCCAGCAGCCTGCCAGCCGGCGAGCAGTACTTC. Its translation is CASSLPAGEQYF.